A selection of T cell receptor beta chains follows, all from one sample in a study of response to subunit inactivated influenza vaccine. TCRdb itself ran the RT-PCR reads through MiXCR, one entry per CDR3 protein. The sample contains more than 600,000 distinct CDR3 sequences, approximately 17% of which appear only once. This sample comprised PBMCs from blood, obtained 4 to 6 days after vaccination. Receptor source: a man between 45 and 60 years old who received an inactivated influenza vaccine. CDR3s include the opening cysteine and the closing phenylalanine or tryptophan. D genes are given only for firm matches. Clone size is stated in some rows and not others, as once, few, many or a class when expanded.

>TRBV4-3|TRBJ2-7|NA|NA
CASSQESATVSYEQYF
TGCGCCAGCAGCCAAGAGTCGGCCACCGTCTCCTACGAGCAGTACTTC
>TRBV9|TRBJ2-3|few|NA
CASSVSEVDTQYF
TGTGCCAGCAGCGTAAGTGAAGTTGATACGCAGTATTTT
>TRBV27|TRBJ1-5|few|NA
CASTHVGGDSNQPQHF
TGTGCCAGCACCCACGTGGGGGGAGATAGCAATCAGCCCCAGCATTTT
>TRBV28|TRBJ2-1|few|NA
CASTNGGSYNEQFF
TGTGCCAGTACCAACGGCGGGTCCTACAATGAGCAGTTCTTC
>TRBV7-9|TRBJ2-7|few|TRBD1
CASSLRTGGFEQYF
TGTGCCAGCAGCCTCCGGACAGGGGGCTTCGAGCAGTACTTC
>TRBV20-1|TRBJ2-1|many|TRBD2
CSARVAGGINEQFF
TGCAGTGCTAGGGTCGCGGGGGGGATCAATGAGCAGTTCTTC
>TRBV29-1|TRBJ2-7|few|TRBD1
CSVQGVEYEQYF
TGCAGCGTTCAGGGGGTGGAATACGAGCAGTACTTC
>TRBV18|TRBJ2-1|NA|NA
CASSPTGAHYNEQFF
TGTGCCAGCTCACCAACGGGGGCCCACTACAATGAGCAGTTCTTC
>TRBV12-3/TRBV12-4|TRBJ1-4|NA|NA
CASSFTVNEKLFF
TGTGCCAGCAGTTTCACAGTTAATGAAAAACTGTTTTTT
>TRBV9|TRBJ1-4|few|TRBD1
CASRPGQGLNEKLFF
TGTGCCAGCAGACCAGGACAGGGACTCAATGAAAAACTGTTTTTT
>TRBV29-1|TRBJ2-6|many|NA
CSVGGGSGANVLTF
TGCAGCGTCGGAGGGGGCTCTGGGGCCAACGTCCTGACTTTC
>TRBV6-4|TRBJ2-1|NA|NA
CASSAKTGLEQFF
TGTGCCAGCAGTGCTAAAACAGGGCTTGAGCAGTTCTTC
>TRBV27|TRBJ1-1|few|NA
CASEWYWETEAFF
TGTGCCAGCGAGTGGTACTGGGAAACTGAAGCTTTCTTT
>TRBV7-9|TRBJ2-7|NA|NA
CASSYPRGEQYF
TGTGCCAGCAGCTATCCCCGAGGGGAGCAGTACTTC
>TRBV27|TRBJ2-7|NA|TRBD1
CASRPGTGGRRQYF
TGTGCCAGCAGACCCGGGACAGGGGGCCGGAGGCAGTACTTC
>TRBV7-8|TRBJ2-7|NA|NA
CASSLVTGLSYEQYF
TGTGCCAGCAGCTTAGTCACGGGGCTTTCCTACGAGCAGTACTTC
>TRBV6-2/TRBV6-3|TRBJ2-7|few|NA
CASSYLTGVKYEQYF
TGTGCCAGCAGTTACCTCACGGGAGTAAAATACGAGCAGTACTTC
>TRBV20-1|TRBJ2-7|few|TRBD1
CSATRDRGFEQYF
TGCAGTGCTACCCGGGACAGGGGTTTCGAGCAGTACTTC
>TRBV7-2|TRBJ2-1|few|TRBD2
CASSLAGLAIDEQFF
TGTGCCAGCAGCCTTGCGGGACTAGCGATCGATGAGCAGTTCTTC
>TRBV19|TRBJ1-2|NA|NA
CASSIGLQPNNPSGYTF
TGTGCCAGTAGTATTGGTTTACAGCCAAACAACCCATCTGGCTACACCTTC
>TRBV5-1|TRBJ2-7|NA|TRBD1
CASSYAGGAYEQYF
TGCGCCAGCAGCTATGCAGGGGGCGCCTACGAGCAGTACTTC
>TRBV7-2|TRBJ2-5|NA|NA
CASSLWGDQPQETQYF
TGTGCCAGCAGCTTATGGGGGGACCAACCTCAAGAGACCCAGTACTTC
>TRBV7-2|TRBJ2-1|NA|NA
CASWSEGEQFF
TGTGCCAGCTGGTCCGAGGGTGAGCAGTTCTTC
>TRBV7-6|TRBJ2-2|few|NA
CASSTPGRANTGELFF
TGTGCCAGCAGCACCCCGGGACGAGCGAACACCGGGGAGCTGTTTTTT
>TRBV6-2/TRBV6-3|TRBJ2-7|NA|NA
CASRTGPYEQYF
TGTGCCAGCAGAACAGGGCCCTACGAGCAGTACTTC
>TRBV7-9|TRBJ1-4|NA|NA
CASSPHSQGNEKLFF
TGTGCCAGCAGCCCTCACTCCCAAGGGAATGAAAAACTGTTTTTT
>TRBV4-2|TRBJ2-7|once|TRBD1
CASSQGQRRGYEQYF
TGTGCCAGCAGCCAGGGACAGCGACGCGGCTACGAGCAGTACTTC
>TRBV29-1|TRBJ2-7|NA|TRBD1
CSAFGTGDHEQHF
TGCAGCGCTTTTGGGACAGGGGACCACGAGCAGCACTTC
>TRBV20-1|TRBJ2-1|few|NA
CSARDAQLSSYNEQFF
TGCAGTGCTAGAGATGCCCAACTAAGCTCCTACAATGAGCAGTTCTTC
>TRBV12-3/TRBV12-4|TRBJ1-1|few|NA
CASSFGPDQGGNTEAFF
TGTGCCAGCAGTTTCGGCCCGGATCAGGGAGGGAACACTGAAGCTTTCTTT
>TRBV20-1|TRBJ2-1|many|NA
CSATRKQGNNEQFF
TGCAGTGCCACGCGAAAACAGGGAAACAATGAGCAGTTCTTC
>TRBV4-2|TRBJ2-6|NA|NA
CASSQGNSPSGANVLTF
TGTGCCAGCAGCCAAGGAAACAGCCCCTCTGGGGCCAACGTCCTGACTTTC
>TRBV29-1|TRBJ1-5|few|NA
CSVGVADPNQPQHF
TGCAGCGTGGGTGTCGCGGACCCCAATCAGCCCCAGCATTTT
>TRBV12-3/TRBV12-4|TRBJ1-2|NA|NA
CASSFAVQGFLSTF
TGTGCCAGCAGTTTTGCAGTACAGGGTTTTTTATCCACCTTC
>TRBV6-2/TRBV6-3|TRBJ2-7|NA|NA
CASTKTKRWTVSSYEQYF
TGTGCCAGCACCAAGACGAAGCGTTGGACAGTGAGCTCCTACGAGCAGTACTTC
>TRBV15|TRBJ1-5|NA|TRBD1
CATSRASTGGLEGNQPQHF
TGTGCCACCAGCAGAGCCTCGACAGGGGGCTTGGAGGGCAATCAGCCCCAGCATTTT
>TRBV14|TRBJ2-1|few|NA
CASSPYALDYEQFF
TGTGCCAGCAGCCCCTATGCGCTCGATTATGAGCAGTTCTTC
>TRBV28|TRBJ2-7|NA|NA
CASSLRVAGRGSYEQYF
TGTGCCAGCAGTTTACGGGTAGCGGGCAGGGGATCCTACGAGCAGTACTTC
>TRBV12-3/TRBV12-4|TRBJ2-7|many|NA
CASSFRYSSYEQYF
TGTGCCAGCAGTTTTAGGTACAGCTCCTACGAGCAGTACTTC
>TRBV6-2/TRBV6-3|TRBJ1-5|NA|TRBD1
CASSTGTGFNQPQHF
TGTGCCAGCAGCACCGGGACAGGCTTCAATCAGCCCCAGCATTTT
>TRBV15|TRBJ2-1|NA|NA
CATINWGGRGTEQFF
TGTGCCACTATCAACTGGGGAGGCAGGGGCACTGAGCAGTTCTTC
>TRBV6-5|TRBJ2-3|NA|NA
CASSYSTGNYRGRVDTQYF
TGTGCCAGCAGTTACTCGACGGGCAACTATCGGGGGCGGGTAGATACGCAGTATTTT
>TRBV3-1|TRBJ1-2|NA|TRBD1
CASSLGTGEDGYTF
TGTGCCAGCAGCCTCGGGACAGGGGAGGATGGCTACACCTTC
>TRBV4-1|TRBJ2-7|few|TRBD2
CASSQDLVRLAGDYEQYF
TGCGCCAGCAGCCAAGATTTAGTGCGTCTAGCGGGGGACTACGAGCAGTACTTC
>TRBV5-5|TRBJ2-2|many|NA
CASSLGLWGGELFF
TGTGCCAGCAGCTTGGGACTATGGGGCGGGGAGCTGTTTTTT
>TRBV6-2/TRBV6-3|TRBJ2-2|few|TRBD1
CASKISPGQGGAGELFF
TGTGCCAGCAAAATATCACCGGGACAGGGGGGGGCCGGGGAGCTGTTTTTT
>TRBV7-2|TRBJ1-2|NA|NA
CASRQSGTGPDYGYTF
TGTGCCAGCAGGCAAAGCGGAACAGGGCCCGACTATGGCTACACCTTC
>TRBV20-1|TRBJ1-1|NA|NA
CSAPRRGLGTEAFF
TGCAGTGCTCCCCGGAGGGGGTTAGGCACTGAAGCTTTCTTT
>TRBV11-2|TRBJ1-2|many|TRBD1
CASSLLRGRTDYGYTF
TGTGCCAGCAGCTTACTGAGGGGGCGCACAGACTATGGCTACACCTTC
>TRBV29-1|TRBJ1-5|NA|TRBD1
CSVWDRGRNQPQHF
TGCAGCGTTTGGGACAGGGGGAGGAATCAGCCCCAGCATTTT
>TRBV30|TRBJ2-1|NA|NA
CAWSRGPLYNEQFF
TGTGCCTGGAGCCGGGGTCCCCTCTACAATGAGCAGTTCTTC